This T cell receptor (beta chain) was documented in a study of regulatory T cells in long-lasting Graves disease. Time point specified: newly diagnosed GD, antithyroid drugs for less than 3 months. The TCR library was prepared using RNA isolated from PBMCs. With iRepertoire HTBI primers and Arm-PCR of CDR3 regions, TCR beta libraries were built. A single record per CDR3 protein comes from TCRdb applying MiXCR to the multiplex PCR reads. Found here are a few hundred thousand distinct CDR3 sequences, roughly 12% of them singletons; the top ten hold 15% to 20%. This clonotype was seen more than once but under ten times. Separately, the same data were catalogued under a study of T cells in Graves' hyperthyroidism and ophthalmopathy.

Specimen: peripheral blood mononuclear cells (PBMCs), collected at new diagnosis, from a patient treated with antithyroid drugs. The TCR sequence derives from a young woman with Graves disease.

The CDR3 reads CSVEGDTPWGYGYTF. DNA for the CDR3: TGCAGCGTTGAGGGGGACACCCCCTGGGGCTATGGCTACACCTTC. The J gene is TRBJ1-2, the V gene TRBV29-1; perhaps TRBD1 as D (6 bases). Germline assignment: CDR1 SQVTM and CDR2 ANQGSEA. Deletions cut 3 bases from V and 4 bases from J, with 18 bases between. The CDR3 runs to 15 residues.